These 23 T cell receptor beta chains originate from one sample sequenced in a study of vaccination effects on CD4 cells after COVID-19. These TCRs are of unknown antigen specificity. Expansion of antigen-specific CD4+ T cells with viral peptide pools was carried out by the ViraFEST assay before sequencing. Following culture for roughly 10 days, CD4+ T cells were isolated. Among the vaccine recipients, none had a prior SARS-CoV-2 infection, and nucleocapsid antibodies were negative. The table came from immunoSEQ multiplex PCR; TCRdb's copy has only in-frame clones and leaves some out. The data show tens of thousands of clones, around 72% seen once. The sample in question was CD4+ T cells from PBMCs cultured with HCoV-OC43 spike peptides, obtained before COVID-19 vaccination. Subset in this sample: HCoV-OC43 spike overlapping peptide pool stimulation. The receptors here all came from a human donor who received a COVID-19 vaccine.

The V gene is TRBV11-2, the J gene TRBJ2-3; 10 bases align to TRBD2. CDR1 is SGHAT and CDR2 is FQNNGV in the germline V gene. Trimming at V came to 0 bases and at J to 6 bases, leaving 6 bases not matched to a gene. CDR3 length: 16 amino acids. The CDR3 here is CASSLEVAGGSDTQYF. CDR3 nucleotide sequence: TGTGCCAGCAGCTTAGAGGTAGCGGGGGGCTCGGATACGCAGTATTTT.

The chain employs TRBV6-2 or TRBV6-3 and TRBJ1-2; D is uncertain. Trimming took off 4 bases at V and 5 bases at J, with 8 bases between the two ends. This CDR3 is 12 amino acids long. Germline loops: CDR1 MNHEY, CDR2 SVGEGT. Written as DNA, the CDR3 is TGTGCCAGCAGTTCCTTGGCGTATGGCTACACCTTC. Its translation: CASSSLAYGYTF.

The genes are TRBV5-6 and TRBJ2-7, with 10 nucleotides matching TRBD1. V gave up 6 bases and J gave up 5 bases; unmatched junction bases: 11. The CDR3 has 15 residues. CDR1 and CDR2 from the germline V gene are SGHDT and YYEEEE. The CDR3 spells CASIRLGQGRHEQYV. The CDR3 DNA follows: TGTGCCAGCATTCGATTGGGACAGGGGCGCCACGAGCAGTACGTC.

The gene calls are TRBV18 and TRBJ1-1; no definite D call. The germline CDR1 and CDR2 sequences are KGHSH and LQKENI. The CDR3 covers 12 residues. Trimming removed 3 bases from V and 3 bases from J, with 5 bases in between. DNA for the CDR3: TGTGCCAGCTCACCCACGGACACTGAAGCTTTCTTT. Translating gives CASSPTDTEAFF. The full variable domain, rest sourced from reference TRBV18 and TRBJ1-1, is NAGVMQNPRHLVRRRGQEARLRCSPMKGHSHVYWYRQLPEEGLKFMVYLQKENIIDESGMPKERFSAEFPKEGPSILRIQQVVRGDSAAYFCASSPTDTEAFFGQGTRLTVV.

This clone was detected a few times. The J gene is TRBJ2-1, the V gene TRBV9; TRBD1 aligns across 12 bases. J lost 7 bases, V lost 2 bases, and 10 bases had no gene match. The CDR3 covers 17 residues. Looked up from germline, CDR1 is SGDLS and CDR2 is YYNGEE. The CDR3: CASSVPVGTGGRNEQFF. The CDR3 DNA follows: TGTGCCAGCAGCGTGCCCGTGGGGACAGGGGGCAGGAATGAGCAGTTCTTC.

V gene TRBV10-2 combines with J gene TRBJ2-2, with TRBD1 matching over 8 bases. Trimming removed 3 bases from V and 6 bases from J; junction bases left unmatched: 12. Germline CDR1 is WSHSY and CDR2 is SAAADI. The CDR3 is 17 amino acids. DNA of the CDR3: TGCGCCAGCAGTGATCCAGGGGGCTCTAGTGCTGCCGGGGAGCTGTTTTTT. Translation gives CASSDPGGSSAAGELFF.

The chain carries TRBV6-1 and TRBJ1-3; 11 bases line up with TRBD1. The CDR3 totals 16 residues. Germline V gene data show CDR1 as MNHNS and CDR2 as SASEGT. The V segment lost 3 bases and the J segment 2 bases; nucleotides outside the gene matches: 3. CDR3 DNA sequence: TGTGCCAGCAGTGACGGACAGGGGGCAGCTGGAAACACCATATATTTT. Translation: CASSDGQGAAGNTIYF.

V usage is TRBV19 and J usage is TRBJ1-2; D possibly corresponds to TRBD1 (5 bases). V was clipped by 7 bases and J by 7 bases, with 22 bases between them. The CDR3 extends over 15 amino acids. Per germline, CDR1 LNHDA and CDR2 SQIVND (reference sequence). The CDR3 DNA sequence: TGTGCCAGTAACCCAGAGAGGACACGCGGAGGTGGCTACACCTTC. Translation: CASNPERTRGGGYTF.

The chain is built from TRBV30 and TRBJ1-5, with a weak D call TRBD1 (6 bases). V was cut by 0 bases and J by 6 bases, with 15 bases left in between. The germline V gene encodes CDR1 GTSNPN and CDR2 SVGIG (reference sequence). The CDR3 has 15 residues. CDR3 residues: CAWSVGAGNSQPQHF. The CDR3 DNA reads TGTGCCTGGAGTGTGGGGGCGGGGAACAGTCAGCCCCAGCATTTT.

This clone was seen a few times. The rearrangement joins TRBV7-2 to TRBJ1-6, with D possibly TRBD1 on 6 matching bases. Trimming removed 5 bases from V and 7 bases from J, with 18 bases in between. Per germline, CDR1 SGHTA and CDR2 FQGNSA. The CDR3 runs to 16 residues. CDR3 coding DNA: TGTGCCAGCAGCCCCCAGGACAGAAGGCAAAATTCACCCCTCCACTTT. Its translation is CASSPQDRRQNSPLHF.

The CDR3 reads CASSRVSTDTQYF. CDR3 DNA: TGTGCCAGCAGTCGCGTTAGCACAGATACGCAGTATTTT. The V gene is TRBV28, the J gene TRBJ2-3; no definite D call. This CDR3 spans 13 amino acids. CDR1 MDHEN and CDR2 SYDVKM come from the germline V gene. Trimming removed 5 bases from V and 0 bases from J, with 6 bases in between.

The rearrangement links TRBV24-1 to TRBJ2-3, with 9 bases identical to TRBD2. V was clipped by 0 bases and J by 2 bases; unmatched bases: 5. Germline V lookup: CDR1 KGHDR, CDR2 SFDVKD. The CDR3 contains 17 residues. Here the CDR3 DNA reads TGTGCCACCAGTGATTTGTGTCTAGCGGGGAACACAGATACGCAGTATTTT. Residues: CATSDLCLAGNTDTQYF.

CDR3 nucleotide sequence: TGTGCCAGCAGCCATTACGTCAGGGAGTACTCTGGGGCCAACGTCCTGACTTTC. It specifies CASSHYVREYSGANVLTF. The chain is built from TRBV7-8 and TRBJ2-6, with D perhaps given as TRBD1 or TRBD2 (5 bases each). Germline lookup yields CDR1 SGHVS and CDR2 FQNEAQ. The CDR3 extends over 18 amino acids. V was clipped by 5 bases and J by 0 bases, with 17 bases between them.

The chain employs TRBV4-1 and TRBJ1-2; D gene unclear. The CDR3 sequence is 14 residues long. Germline V gene data show CDR1 as MGHRA and CDR2 as YSYEKL. V was trimmed by 2 bases and J by 6 bases, leaving 13 bases between them. CDR3 in DNA: TGCGCCAGCAGCCAACAAGGACCGCGGGATGGCTACACCTTC. It specifies CASSQQGPRDGYTF.

This chain uses TRBV28 with TRBJ2-5; tentatively, D is TRBD1 (6 bases). The germline V and J ends were trimmed by 7 bases and 0 bases, with 15 bases remaining between them. This CDR3 spans 15 amino acids. Germline CDR1 and CDR2: MDHEN and SYDVKM. CDR3: CASTIQGRNQETQYF. CDR3 bases: TGTGCCAGCACCATACAGGGAAGAAACCAAGAGACCCAGTACTTC.

CDR3 sequence (DNA): TGTGCCATCAGCAGACAGGGTATCGAGCAGTACGTC. This translates into CAISRQGIEQYV. J is TRBJ2-7 and V is TRBV10-3; 7 nucleotides agree with TRBD1. Germline CDR1 and CDR2: ENHRY and SYGVKD. The CDR3 has 12 amino acids. Trimming cost V 6 bases and J 6 bases; bases outside gene matches: 5.

This clone was seen a few times. The V gene is TRBV19, the J gene TRBJ1-4; D is perhaps TRBD1 (6 bases). This CDR3 comprises 16 residues. CDR1 is LNHDA and CDR2 is SQIVND in the germline V gene (reference sequence). The V gene lost 6 bases and the J gene lost 5 bases, with 19 bases spanning the gap. DNA of the CDR3: TGTGCCAGTAGCCTAGGAATCGGACAGTCCAATGAAAAACTGTTTTTT. It encodes CASSLGIGQSNEKLFF. Looking up the rest from reference TRBV19 and TRBJ1-4 gives the full variable domain: DGGITQSPKYLFRKEGQNVTLSCEQNLNHDAMYWYRQDPGQGLRLIYYSQIVNDFQKGDIAEGYSVSREKKESFPLTVTSAQKNPTAFYLCASSLGIGQSNEKLFFGSGTQLSVL.

This clone appeared once. Written as DNA, the CDR3 is TGTGCCAGCAGCTTAAACATCCCCGGGGGTAATTCACCCCTCCACTTT. Translation: CASSLNIPGGNSPLHF. This chain joins TRBV7-2 and TRBJ1-6; D possibly corresponds to TRBD1 (5 bases). Germline CDR1 and CDR2: SGHTA and FQGNSA. The CDR3 sequence is 16 residues long. Trimming cost V 2 bases and J 6 bases, with 14 bases left between them.

V gene TRBV14 combines with J gene TRBJ1-2; possibly TRBD1 for D (6 bases). The CDR3 has 14 residues. Germline V gene lookup returns CDR1 SGHDN and CDR2 FVKESK. V dropped 0 bases and J dropped 8 bases, with 13 bases sitting between them. This CDR3 reads CASSQDLGARGYTF. CDR3 bases: TGTGCCAGCAGCCAAGATCTGGGGGCGCGAGGCTACACCTTC.

This clone was counted a few times. V gene TRBV7-9 combines with J gene TRBJ1-6, with unresolved D. Germline CDR1 and CDR2: SEHNR and FQNEAQ (reference sequence). The CDR3 runs to 14 residues. Trimming shortened V by 4 bases and J by 9 bases, and 13 bases separated the two germline ends. CDR3 region: CASSSGGPGSPLHF. Here the CDR3 DNA reads TGTGCCAGCAGCTCGGGCGGACCGGGTTCACCCCTCCACTTT. Drawing the rest from reference TRBV7-9 and TRBJ1-6, the complete variable domain is DTGVSQNPRHKITKRGQNVTFRCDPISEHNRLYWYRQTLGQGPEFLTYFQNEAQLEKSRLLSDRFSAERPKGSFSTLEIQRTEQGDSAMYLCASSSGGPGSPLHFGNGTRLTVT.

The rearrangement joins TRBV24-1 to TRBJ2-2; TRBD1 agrees at 10 bases. Germline values: CDR1 KGHDR, CDR2 SFDVKD. V lost 8 bases, J lost 3 bases, and 8 bases stayed unmatched. This CDR3 spans 16 amino acids. The CDR3 loop is CATKKHGQGDTGELFF. The CDR3 DNA is TGTGCCACCAAGAAACACGGACAGGGGGACACCGGGGAGCTGTTTTTT.

V is TRBV27 and J is TRBJ2-5; 7 nucleotides match TRBD1. The CDR3 runs 14 residues. V was pared by 5 bases and J by 1 base, with 4 bases of the junction left unmatched. Germline-derived CDR1 and CDR2 are MNHEY and SMNVEV (reference sequence). CDR3 in DNA: TGTGCCAGCAGTCTACAGGGGACCCAAGAGACCCAGTACTTC. It specifies CASSLQGTQETQYF.

The chain employs TRBV6-5 and TRBJ1-2, with D possibly TRBD1 on 6 matching bases. In germline, CDR1 is MNHEY, CDR2 SVGAGI. The CDR3 consists of 15 residues. V lost 0 bases and J 8 bases, leaving 16 bases between the germline ends. DNA of the CDR3: TGTGCCAGCAGTTACTCCAGATCGACAGGACGGGGCTACACCTTC. This codes for CASSYSRSTGRGYTF.